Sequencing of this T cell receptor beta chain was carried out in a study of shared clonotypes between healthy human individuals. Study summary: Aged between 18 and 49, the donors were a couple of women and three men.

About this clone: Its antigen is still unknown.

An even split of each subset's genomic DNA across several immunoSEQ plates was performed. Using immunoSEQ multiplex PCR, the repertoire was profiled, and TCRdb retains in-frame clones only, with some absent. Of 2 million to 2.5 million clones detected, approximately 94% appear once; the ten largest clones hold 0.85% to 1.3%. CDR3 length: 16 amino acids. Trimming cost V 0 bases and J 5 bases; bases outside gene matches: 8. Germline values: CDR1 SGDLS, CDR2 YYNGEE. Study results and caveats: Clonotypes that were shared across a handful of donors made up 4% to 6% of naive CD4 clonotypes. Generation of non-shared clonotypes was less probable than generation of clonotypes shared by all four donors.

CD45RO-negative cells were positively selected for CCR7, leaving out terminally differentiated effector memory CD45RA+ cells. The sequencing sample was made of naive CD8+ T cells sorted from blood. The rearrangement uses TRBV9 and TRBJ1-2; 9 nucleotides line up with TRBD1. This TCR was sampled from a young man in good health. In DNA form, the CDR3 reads TGTGCCAGCAGCGTAGGGACAGGGGTCGGTCCTTATGGCTACACCTTC. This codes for CASSVGTGVGPYGYTF.